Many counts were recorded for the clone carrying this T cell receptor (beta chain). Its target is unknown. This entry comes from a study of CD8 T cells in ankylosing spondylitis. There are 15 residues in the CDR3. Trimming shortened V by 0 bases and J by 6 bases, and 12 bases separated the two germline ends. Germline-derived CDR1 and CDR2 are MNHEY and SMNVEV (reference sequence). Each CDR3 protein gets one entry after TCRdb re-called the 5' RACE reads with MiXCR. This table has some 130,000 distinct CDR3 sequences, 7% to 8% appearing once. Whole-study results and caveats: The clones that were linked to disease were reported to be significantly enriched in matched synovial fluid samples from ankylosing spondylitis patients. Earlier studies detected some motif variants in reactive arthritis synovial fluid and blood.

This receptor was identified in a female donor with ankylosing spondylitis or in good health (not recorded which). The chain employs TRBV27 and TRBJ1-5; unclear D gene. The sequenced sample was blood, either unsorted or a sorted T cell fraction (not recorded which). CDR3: CASSLSMGWGQPQHF. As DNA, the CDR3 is TGTGCCAGCAGTTTATCGATGGGGTGGGGTCAGCCCCAGCATTTT.